A single sample gave rise to the 2 T cell receptor beta chains below, sequenced in a study of T cells in Graves' hyperthyroidism and ophthalmopathy. From RNA transcripts, TCR beta CDR3 regions were amplified. A first-round RT-PCR of the TCR CDR3 used the HTBI primer set. TCRdb re-analysed the multiplex PCR reads in MiXCR, keeping a single row per CDR3 protein. This sample has 300,000 to 350,000 distinct CDR3 sequences; approximately 16% occur once, and the top ten carry approximately 31%. Sequences were obtained from blood. The receptors stem from a man aged 25 to 40 with Graves' hyperthyroidism.

This clonotype came up many times. V and J are TRBV28 and TRBJ1-1; 9 positions agree with TRBD1. The germline V gene encodes CDR1 MDHEN and CDR2 SYDVKM. The CDR3 runs to 19 residues. V trimming: 0 bases; J trimming: 4 bases; junction bases outside the gene matches: 15. The CDR3 region is CASSLWGWGQGEESTEAFF. CDR3 coding DNA: TGTGCCAGCAGTTTATGGGGGTGGGGACAGGGCGAGGAGAGCACTGAAGCTTTCTTT.

This clonotype appeared many times. CDR3 sequence reads: CASSFGGRGTDTQYF. The CDR3 DNA sequence: TGTGCCAGCAGCTTTGGTGGGAGGGGCACAGATACGCAGTATTTT. The rearrangement joins TRBV11-2 to TRBJ2-3, with TRBD2 matching over 7 bases. Germline V gene data show CDR1 as SGHAT and CDR2 as FQNNGV. The CDR3 totals 15 residues. J lost 1 base, V lost 3 bases, and 4 bases had no gene match.